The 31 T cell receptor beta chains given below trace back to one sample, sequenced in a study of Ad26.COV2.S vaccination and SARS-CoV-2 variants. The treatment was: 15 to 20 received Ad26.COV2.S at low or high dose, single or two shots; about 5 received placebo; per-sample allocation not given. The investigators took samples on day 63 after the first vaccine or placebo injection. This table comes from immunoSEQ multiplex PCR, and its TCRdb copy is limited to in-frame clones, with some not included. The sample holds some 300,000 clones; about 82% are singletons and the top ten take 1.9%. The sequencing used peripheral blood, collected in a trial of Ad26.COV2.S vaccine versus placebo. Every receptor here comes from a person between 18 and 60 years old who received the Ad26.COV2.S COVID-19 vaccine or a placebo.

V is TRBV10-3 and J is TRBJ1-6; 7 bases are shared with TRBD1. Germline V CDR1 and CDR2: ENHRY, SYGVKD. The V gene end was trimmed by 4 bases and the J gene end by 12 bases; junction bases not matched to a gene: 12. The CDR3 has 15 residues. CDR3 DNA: TGTGCCATCAGTGGGGAGGGAGGGGGCGGAAGACCCCTCCACTTT. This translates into CAISGEGGGGRPLHF.

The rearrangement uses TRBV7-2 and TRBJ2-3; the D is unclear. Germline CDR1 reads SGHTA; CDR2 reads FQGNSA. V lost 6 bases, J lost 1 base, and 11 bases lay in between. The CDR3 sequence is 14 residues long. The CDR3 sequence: CASSYRIRTDTQYF. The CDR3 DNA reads TGTGCCAGCAGTTATCGAATCCGCACAGATACGCAGTATTTT.

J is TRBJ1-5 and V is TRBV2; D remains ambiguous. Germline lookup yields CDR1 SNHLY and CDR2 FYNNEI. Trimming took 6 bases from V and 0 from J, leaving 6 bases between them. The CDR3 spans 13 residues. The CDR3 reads CASRKGSNQPQHF. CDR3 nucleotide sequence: TGTGCCAGCAGAAAAGGTAGCAATCAGCCCCAGCATTTT. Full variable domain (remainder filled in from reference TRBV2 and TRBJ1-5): EPEVTQTPSHQVTQMGQEVILRCVPISNHLYFYWYRQILGQKVEFLVSFYNNEISEKSEIFDDQFSVERPDGSNFTLKIRSTKLEDSAMYFCASRKGSNQPQHFGDGTRLSIL.

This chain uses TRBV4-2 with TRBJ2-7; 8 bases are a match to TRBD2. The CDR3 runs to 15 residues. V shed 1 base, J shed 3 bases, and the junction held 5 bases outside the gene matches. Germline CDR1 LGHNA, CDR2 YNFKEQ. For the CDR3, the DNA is TGTGCCAGCAGCCAAGGAGGACTAGCTAGCTACGAGCAGTACTTC. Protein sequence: CASSQGGLASYEQYF.

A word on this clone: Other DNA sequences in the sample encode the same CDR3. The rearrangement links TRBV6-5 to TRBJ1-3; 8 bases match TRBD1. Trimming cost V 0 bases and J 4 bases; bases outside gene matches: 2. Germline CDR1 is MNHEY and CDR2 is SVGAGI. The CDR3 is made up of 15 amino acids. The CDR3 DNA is TGTGCCAGCAGTTACTCGCAGGGGGCGGGAAACACCATATATTTT. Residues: CASSYSQGAGNTIYF.

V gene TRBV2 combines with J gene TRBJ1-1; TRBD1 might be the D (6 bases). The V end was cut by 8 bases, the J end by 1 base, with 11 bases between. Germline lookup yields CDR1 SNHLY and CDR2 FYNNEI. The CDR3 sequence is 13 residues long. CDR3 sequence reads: CASSTGTNTEAFF. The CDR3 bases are TGTGCCAGCTCCACAGGGACGAACACTGAAGCTTTCTTT. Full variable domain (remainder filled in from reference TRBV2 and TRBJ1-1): EPEVTQTPSHQVTQMGQEVILRCVPISNHLYFYWYRQILGQKVEFLVSFYNNEISEKSEIFDDQFSVERPDGSNFTLKIRSTKLEDSAMYFCASSTGTNTEAFFGQGTRLTVV.

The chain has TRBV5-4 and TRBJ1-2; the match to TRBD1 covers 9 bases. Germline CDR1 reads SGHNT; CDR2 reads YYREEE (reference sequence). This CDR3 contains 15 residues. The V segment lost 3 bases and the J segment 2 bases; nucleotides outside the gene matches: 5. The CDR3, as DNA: TGTGCCAGCAGCTGGGGGGGGACAGGGAACTATGGCTACACCTTC. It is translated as CASSWGGTGNYGYTF.

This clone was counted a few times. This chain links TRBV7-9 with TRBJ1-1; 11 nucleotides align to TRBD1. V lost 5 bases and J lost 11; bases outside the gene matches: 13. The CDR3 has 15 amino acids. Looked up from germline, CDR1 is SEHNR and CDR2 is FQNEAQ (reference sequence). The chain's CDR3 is CASSPFDGQGAGAFF. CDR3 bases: TGTGCCAGCAGCCCGTTCGATGGACAGGGGGCGGGGGCTTTCTTT.

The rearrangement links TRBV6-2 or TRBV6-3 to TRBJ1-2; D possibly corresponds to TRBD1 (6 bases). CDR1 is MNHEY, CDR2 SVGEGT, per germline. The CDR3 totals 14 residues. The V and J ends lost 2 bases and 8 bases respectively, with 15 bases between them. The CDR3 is CASSYPTGPGGYTF. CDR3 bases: TGTGCCAGCAGTTACCCGACAGGTCCGGGAGGCTACACCTTC.

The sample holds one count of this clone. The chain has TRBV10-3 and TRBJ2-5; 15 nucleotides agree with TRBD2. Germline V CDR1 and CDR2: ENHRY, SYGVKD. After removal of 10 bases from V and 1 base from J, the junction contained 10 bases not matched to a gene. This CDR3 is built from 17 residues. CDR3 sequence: CATSTGTSGGPQETQYF. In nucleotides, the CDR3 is TGTGCCACCTCCACGGGGACTAGCGGGGGGCCCCAAGAGACCCAGTACTTC.

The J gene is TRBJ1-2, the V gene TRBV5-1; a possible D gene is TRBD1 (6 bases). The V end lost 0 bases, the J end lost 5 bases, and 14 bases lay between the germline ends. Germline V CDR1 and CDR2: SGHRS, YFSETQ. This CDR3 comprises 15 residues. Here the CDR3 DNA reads TGCGCCAGCAGCTTGGGACAGGCCTTGTCTTATGGCTACACCTTC. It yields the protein CASSLGQALSYGYTF.

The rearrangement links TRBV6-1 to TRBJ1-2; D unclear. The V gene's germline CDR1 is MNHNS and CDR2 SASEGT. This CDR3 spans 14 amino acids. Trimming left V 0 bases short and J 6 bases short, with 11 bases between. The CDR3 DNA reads TGTGCCAGCAGTGAAGCCAGAGGGAGGGATGGCTACACCTTC. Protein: CASSEARGRDGYTF.

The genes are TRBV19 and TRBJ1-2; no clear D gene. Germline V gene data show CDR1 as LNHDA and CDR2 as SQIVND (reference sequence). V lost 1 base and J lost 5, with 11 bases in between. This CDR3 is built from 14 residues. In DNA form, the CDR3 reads TGTGCCAGTAGTATAGGGGCCTCCTTATATGGCTACACCTTC. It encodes CASSIGASLYGYTF.

The CDR3 nucleotides read TGTGCCTGGAGTGGGGATGGACTAGGAGTGGCCGGGGAGCTGTTTTTT. This gives the protein CAWSGDGLGVAGELFF. The V gene is TRBV30, the J gene TRBJ2-2; 7 bases agree with TRBD2. V trimming: 1 base; J trimming: 6 bases; junction bases outside the gene matches: 11. The CDR3 is 16 residues long. CDR1 is GTSNPN and CDR2 is SVGIG in the germline V gene (reference sequence). The full variable domain, in which reference TRBV30 and TRBJ2-2 provide the parts outside the CDR3, is SQTIHQWPATLVQPVGSPLSLECTVEGTSNPNLYWYRQAAGRGLQLLFYSVGIGQISSEVPQNLSASRPQDRQFILSSKKLLLSDSGFYLCAWSGDGLGVAGELFFGEGSRLTVL.

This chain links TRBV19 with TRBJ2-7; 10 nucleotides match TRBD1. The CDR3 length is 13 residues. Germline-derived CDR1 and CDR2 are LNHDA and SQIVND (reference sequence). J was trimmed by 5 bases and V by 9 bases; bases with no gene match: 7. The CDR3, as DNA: TGTGCCAGCACTGGACAGGGGGGAGACGAGCAGTACTTC. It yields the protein CASTGQGGDEQYF.

The CDR3 loop is CATMGQVGGTQYF. Here the CDR3 DNA reads TGTGCCACCATGGGACAGGTAGGAGGTACGCAGTATTTT. V usage is TRBV12-3 or TRBV12-4 and J usage is TRBJ2-3; 8 bases align to TRBD1. The ends lost 10 bases at V and 8 bases at J; junction bases unmatched: 11. The CDR3 covers 13 residues.

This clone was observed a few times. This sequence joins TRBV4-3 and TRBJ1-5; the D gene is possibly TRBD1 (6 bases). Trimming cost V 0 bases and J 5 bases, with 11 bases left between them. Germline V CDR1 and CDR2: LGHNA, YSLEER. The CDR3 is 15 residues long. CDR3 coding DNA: TGCGCCAGCAGCCAAGATGAAGGGGGTGATCAGCCCCAGCATTTT. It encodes CASSQDEGGDQPQHF.

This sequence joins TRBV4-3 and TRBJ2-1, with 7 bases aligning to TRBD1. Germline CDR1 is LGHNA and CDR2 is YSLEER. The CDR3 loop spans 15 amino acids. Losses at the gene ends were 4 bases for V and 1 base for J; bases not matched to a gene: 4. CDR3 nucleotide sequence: TGCGCCAGCAGCCCCGGGACAGCTTCCTACAATGAGCAGTTCTTC. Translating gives CASSPGTASYNEQFF.

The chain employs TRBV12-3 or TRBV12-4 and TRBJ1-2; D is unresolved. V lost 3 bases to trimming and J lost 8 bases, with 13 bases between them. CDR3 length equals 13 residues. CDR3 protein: CASSLYRVGGYTF. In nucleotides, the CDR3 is TGTGCCAGCAGTTTGTACCGGGTGGGAGGCTACACCTTC.

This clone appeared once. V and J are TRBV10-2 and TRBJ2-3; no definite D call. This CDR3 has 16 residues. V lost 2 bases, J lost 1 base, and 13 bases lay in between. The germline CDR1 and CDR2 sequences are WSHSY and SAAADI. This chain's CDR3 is CASSEGNSPGTDTQYF. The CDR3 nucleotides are TGCGCCAGCAGTGAGGGTAATAGCCCTGGCACAGATACGCAGTATTTT.

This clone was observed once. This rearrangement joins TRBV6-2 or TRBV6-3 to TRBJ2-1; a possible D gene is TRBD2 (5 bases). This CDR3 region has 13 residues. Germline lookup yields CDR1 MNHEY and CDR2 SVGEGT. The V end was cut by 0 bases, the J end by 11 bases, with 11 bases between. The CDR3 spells CASSYSWEPKQFF. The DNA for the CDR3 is TGTGCCAGCAGTTACTCGTGGGAGCCCAAGCAGTTCTTC.

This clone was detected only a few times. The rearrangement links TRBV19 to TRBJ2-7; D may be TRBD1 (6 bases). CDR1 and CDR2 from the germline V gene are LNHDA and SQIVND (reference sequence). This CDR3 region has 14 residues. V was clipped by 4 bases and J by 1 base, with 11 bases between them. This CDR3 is CASSTEQGSYEQYF. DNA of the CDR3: TGTGCCAGTAGTACGGAGCAGGGGTCCTACGAGCAGTACTTC. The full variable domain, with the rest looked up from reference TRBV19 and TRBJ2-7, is DGGITQSPKYLFRKEGQNVTLSCEQNLNHDAMYWYRQDPGQGLRLIYYSQIVNDFQKGDIAEGYSVSREKKESFPLTVTSAQKNPTAFYLCASSTEQGSYEQYFGPGTRLTVT.

For the CDR3, the DNA is TGTGCCAGCAGTGGAGGGGAAGGGACAGGGGGCGCGAGCATCTATGGCTACACCTTC. Encoded protein: CASSGGEGTGGASIYGYTF. The chain employs TRBV2 and TRBJ1-2; TRBD1 aligns across 12 bases. Germline loops: CDR1 SNHLY, CDR2 FYNNEI. Trimming at V came to 4 bases and at J to 4 bases, leaving 16 bases not matched to a gene. There are 19 residues in the CDR3.

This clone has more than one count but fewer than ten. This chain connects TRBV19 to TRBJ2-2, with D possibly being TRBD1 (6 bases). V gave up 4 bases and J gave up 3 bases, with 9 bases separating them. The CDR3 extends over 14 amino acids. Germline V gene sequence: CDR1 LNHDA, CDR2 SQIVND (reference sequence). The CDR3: CASSNPGDTGELFF. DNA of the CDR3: TGTGCCAGTAGTAACCCAGGGGACACCGGGGAGCTGTTTTTT.

The CDR3 here is CASSQDAGLGQPQHF. The CDR3 DNA sequence: TGTGCCAGCAGCCAAGATGCAGGTTTAGGACAGCCCCAGCATTTT. The J gene is TRBJ1-5, the V gene TRBV3-1 (or the pseudogene TRBV3-2); the D is unclear. CDR3 length equals 15 residues. Germline V gives CDR1 LGHDT, CDR2 YNNKEL (reference sequence). The germline V and J ends were trimmed by 0 bases and 7 bases, with 13 bases remaining between them.

The chain's CDR3 is CASSPQSGGTEAFF. CDR3 DNA sequence: TGTGCCAGCTCACCACAATCAGGGGGCACTGAAGCTTTCTTT. This sequence joins TRBV18 and TRBJ1-1; TRBD1 agrees at 7 bases. The CDR3 totals 14 residues. Germline V CDR1 and CDR2: KGHSH, LQKENI. After removal of 1 base from V and 4 bases from J, the junction contained 3 bases not matched to a gene.

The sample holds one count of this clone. The CDR3 sequence is CASSRSPLETDTQYF. CDR3 DNA sequence: TGTGCCAGCAGCCGCTCTCCCCTAGAAACAGATACGCAGTATTTT. The chain carries TRBV7-2 and TRBJ2-3; the D is unclear. With 5 bases removed from V and 3 bases from J, the gap between germline ends came to 15 bases. The CDR3 has 15 residues. Germline CDR1 and CDR2: SGHTA and FQGNSA.

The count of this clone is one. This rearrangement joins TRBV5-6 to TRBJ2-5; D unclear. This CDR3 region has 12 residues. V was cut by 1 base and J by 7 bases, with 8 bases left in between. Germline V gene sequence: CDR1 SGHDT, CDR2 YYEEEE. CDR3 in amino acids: CASSLSGWTQYF. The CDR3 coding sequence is TGTGCCAGCAGCTTGTCCGGCTGGACCCAGTACTTC.

CDR3 loop: CASSSPSTGDAYGYTF. The DNA for the CDR3 is TGTGCCAGTAGCAGCCCCTCGACAGGGGATGCCTATGGCTACACCTTC. This sequence joins TRBV19 and TRBJ1-2; 8 positions match TRBD1. Looked up from germline, CDR1 is LNHDA and CDR2 is SQIVND (reference sequence). CDR3 length: 16 residues. Losses at the gene ends were 6 bases for V and 4 bases for J; bases not matched to a gene: 13.

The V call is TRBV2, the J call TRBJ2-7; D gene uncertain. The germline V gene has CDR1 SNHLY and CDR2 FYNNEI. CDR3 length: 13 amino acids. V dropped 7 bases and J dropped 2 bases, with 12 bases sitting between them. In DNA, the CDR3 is TGTGCCAGCAAAGGGAAATTTACCTACGAGCAGTACTTC. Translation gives CASKGKFTYEQYF.

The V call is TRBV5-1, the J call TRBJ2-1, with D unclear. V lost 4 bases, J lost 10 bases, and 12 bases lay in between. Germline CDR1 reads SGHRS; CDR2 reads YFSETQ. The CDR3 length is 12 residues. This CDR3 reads CASSLRGSEQFF. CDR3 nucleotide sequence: TGCGCCAGCAGCCTTCGTGGGTCCGAGCAGTTCTTC.